Detailed here is one T cell receptor beta chain. Its target is unknown. Prepared TCR beta cDNA libraries contained unique molecular identifiers. Approximately 0.5 million cDNA molecules were recovered from an input of 1 to 10 million T cells. A single record per CDR3 protein comes from TCRdb applying MiXCR to the PCR reads. The table includes 750,000 to 900,000 distinct CDR3 sequences, under 60% detected once. CDR3 length: 12 amino acids. This specimen belongs to a study of post-analysis software for immune sequencing data. Regarding the study as a whole: Roughly 5 TRBV segments, TRBV5-6, TRBV5-1 and TRBV20-1 among them, were found more frequent in patients than controls.

The TCR was taken from a girl aged 10 to 17 with multiple sclerosis. This sequence joins TRBV12-3 or TRBV12-4 and TRBJ2-4; weak D call: TRBD1 (6 bases). The tail of the sequence fits TRBJ2-7 better, so the J call may be wrong. Sequenced: blood. CDR3 in amino acids: CASSPTGIEQYF. Written as DNA, the CDR3 is TGTGCCAGCAGTCCGACAGGAATCGAGCAGTACTTC.